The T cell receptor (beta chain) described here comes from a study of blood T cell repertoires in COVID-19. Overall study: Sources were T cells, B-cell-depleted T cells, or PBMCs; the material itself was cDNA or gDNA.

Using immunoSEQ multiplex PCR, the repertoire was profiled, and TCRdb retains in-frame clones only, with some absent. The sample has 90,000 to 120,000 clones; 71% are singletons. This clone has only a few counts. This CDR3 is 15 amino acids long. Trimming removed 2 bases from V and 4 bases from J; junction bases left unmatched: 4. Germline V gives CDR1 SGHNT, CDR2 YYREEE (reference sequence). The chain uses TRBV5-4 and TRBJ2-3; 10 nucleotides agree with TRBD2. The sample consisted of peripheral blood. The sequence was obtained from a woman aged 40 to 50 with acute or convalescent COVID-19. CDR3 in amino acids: CASSFSGGKSDTQYF. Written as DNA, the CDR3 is TGTGCCAGCAGCTTTAGCGGGGGGAAATCAGATACGCAGTATTTT.